A single sample gave rise to the 23 T cell receptor beta chains below, sequenced in a study of T cells in Graves' hyperthyroidism and ophthalmopathy. RNA transcripts gave rise to amplified TCR beta CDR3 regions. The HTBI primer set was used in a first-round RT-PCR of the TCR CDR3. TCRdb recomputed calls from the multiplex PCR reads with MiXCR, one row per CDR3 protein. The sample shows 450,000 to 700,000 distinct CDR3 sequences, around 42% of them seen only once. Sequenced input: peripheral blood or thyroid tissue (not recorded which). Receptors were obtained from a woman under 30 with Graves' hyperthyroidism.

Comment on this clonotype: This may come from a read error, since a much larger clone is one base off. CDR3 sequence reads: CASSPGRDRGQETQYF. The DNA of the CDR3 is TGTGCCAGCAGCCCCGGAAGGGACAGGGGGCAAGAGACCCAGTACTTC. The chain uses TRBV5-6 and TRBJ2-5; 11 bases are shared with TRBD1. The ends lost 4 bases at V and 2 bases at J; junction bases unmatched: 7. This CDR3 spans 16 amino acids. Germline CDR1 is SGHDT and CDR2 is YYEEEE.

The chain joins TRBV18 to TRBJ1-5; D call uncertain. Germline CDR1 KGHSH, CDR2 LQKENI. The CDR3 has 15 amino acids. The V gene lost 2 bases and the J gene lost 0 bases, with 8 bases spanning the gap. The DNA of the CDR3 is TGTGCCAGCTCACCAATTGGGGATAGCAATCAGCCCCAGCATTTT. Encoded protein: CASSPIGDSNQPQHF.

The chain has TRBV12-3 or TRBV12-4 and TRBJ2-7; D might be TRBD1 or TRBD2, each matching 5 bases. The length of the CDR3 is 15 residues. V was shortened by 6 bases and J by 7 bases, with 22 bases between the two germline ends. As DNA, the CDR3 is TGTGCCAGCAGCGTAGAGGGACGGACCTACAATGAGCAGTACTTC. Amino acid sequence: CASSVEGRTYNEQYF.

Ten or more counts support this clonotype. The chain has TRBV20-1 and TRBJ2-2, with 7 bases that match TRBD2. Germline V lookup: CDR1 DFQATT, CDR2 SNEGSKA (reference sequence). Trimming took 0 bases from V and 5 from J; bases not matched to a gene: 6. CDR3 size: 15 residues. CDR3 bases: TGCAGTGCTAGAGATGGCGGGGGTGGGACCGGGGAGCTGTTTTTT. As protein: CSARDGGGGTGELFF.

The gene calls are TRBV9 and TRBJ2-7, with D perhaps assigned TRBD1 or TRBD2 (5 bases each). The DNA end is more similar to TRBJ2-1, so the J call may be wrong. Germline V gives CDR1 SGDLS, CDR2 YYNGEE. This CDR3 is 15 amino acids long. The CDR3 DNA sequence: TGTGCCAGCAGCGGCTCCGGGACGATACACAATGAGCAGTTCTTC. Translation gives CASSGSGTIHNEQFF.

This clonotype was picked up one time. The chain links TRBV27 to TRBJ1-6, with unresolved D. The CDR3 has 15 residues. V gave up 3 bases and J gave up 10 bases, with 16 bases separating them. Looked up from germline, CDR1 is MNHEY and CDR2 is SMNVEV (reference sequence). CDR3 sequence reads: CASSFSGVPGSPLHF. CDR3 nucleotide sequence: TGTGCCAGCAGTTTTAGCGGGGTTCCTGGGTCACCCCTCCACTTT.

The CDR3 nucleotides read TGCAGCGTGGCTTTGACAGGGAACACCGGGGAGCTGTTTTTT. Encoded protein: CSVALTGNTGELFF. V is TRBV29-1 and J is TRBJ2-2, with D possibly being TRBD1 (6 bases). V was trimmed by 6 bases and J by 1 base, leaving 12 bases between them. The V gene's germline CDR1 is SQVTM and CDR2 ANQGSEA. The CDR3 covers 14 residues.

The chain employs TRBV15 and TRBJ1-2; unclear D gene. The CDR3 runs 13 residues. The germline V gene encodes CDR1 LNHNV and CDR2 YYDKDF (reference sequence). Trimming left V 3 bases short and J 7 bases short, with 12 bases between. CDR3: CATSSETGFGYTF. The CDR3 coding sequence is TGTGCCACCAGCAGTGAAACTGGGTTTGGCTACACCTTC.

The chain employs TRBV7-9 and TRBJ2-7, with 8 bases aligning to TRBD2. CDR1 and CDR2 from the germline V gene are SEHNR and FQNEAQ (reference sequence). Trimming at V came to 4 bases and at J to 0 bases, leaving 5 bases not matched to a gene. This CDR3 comprises 15 residues. This CDR3 is CASSYSGRYSYEQYF. In DNA form, the CDR3 reads TGTGCCAGCAGCTACAGCGGGAGATACTCCTACGAGCAGTACTTC.

Of note for this clonotype: One base away lies a much larger clone, so this may be a sequencing read error. Since the CDR3 does not end with the conserved phenylalanine or tryptophan, this likely comes from a read error. As DNA, the CDR3 is TGTGCCAGCAGCTTCCAAAACTATGGCTACACCCTC. Its translation is CASSFQNYGYTL. This chain connects TRBV5-5 to TRBJ1-2; D is ambiguous. CDR1 is SGHKS, CDR2 YYEKEE, per germline (reference sequence). The CDR3 is 12 amino acids. Trimming cost V 2 bases and J 2 bases, with 4 bases left between them.

This clonotype was seen a few times. Being one base from a much bigger clone, this may be a read error. The chain joins TRBV7-2 to TRBJ1-4; D call uncertain. The V and J ends lost 0 bases and 4 bases respectively, with 9 bases between them. From germline, CDR1 is SGHTA and CDR2 FQGNSA. The CDR3 has 15 amino acids. The CDR3 bases are TGTGCCAGCAGCTTAGCGATGGAGCTTAATGAAAAACTGTTTTTT. Its translation is CASSLAMELNEKLFF.

This clonotype was seen at least ten times. The genes are TRBV2 and TRBJ1-4; no definite D call. The CDR3 length is 14 residues. Germline loops: CDR1 SNHLY, CDR2 FYNNEI. V was trimmed by 8 bases and J by 0 bases, leaving 10 bases between them. CDR3 sequence reads: CASFQQSTNEKLFF. The CDR3 DNA is TGTGCCAGCTTCCAACAATCAACTAATGAAAAACTGTTTTTT.

Notes on this clonotype: No conserved phenylalanine or tryptophan ends this CDR3, so it is likely a read error. The DNA is omitted, as the CDR3 cannot be located on it reliably, and the CDR3 follows TCRdb's listing. The V gene is TRBV20-1, the J gene TRBJ2-5; TRBD1, the D gene given by the table, was not confirmed from the DNA. A total of 14 residues make up the CDR3, ends included. The germline V gene has CDR1 DFQATT and CDR2 SNEGSKA (reference sequence). This CDR3 reads CSAIQGSYGYTFGS.

V gene TRBV29-1 combines with J gene TRBJ1-4; tentatively, D is TRBD1 (5 bases). The CDR3 sequence is 12 residues long. Trimming took off 7 bases at V and 7 bases at J, with 13 bases between the two ends. Germline CDR1 is SQVTM and CDR2 is ANQGSEA. CDR3 nucleotide sequence: TGCAGCGCCTCAGCGGGGGGTGAAAAACTGTTTTTT. Translating it yields CSASAGGEKLFF.

This clonotype was observed at least ten times. The chain is built from TRBV20-1 and TRBJ2-7, with D tentatively TRBD2 (6 bases). Looked up from germline, CDR1 is DFQATT and CDR2 is SNEGSKA (reference sequence). This CDR3 has 14 residues. The V and J ends lost 0 bases and 8 bases respectively, with 17 bases between them. CDR3 protein: CSARDLAQDGKQYF. CDR3 bases: TGCAGTGCTAGAGATCTAGCGCAGGATGGAAAGCAGTACTTC.

The chain combines TRBV29-1 with TRBJ2-2, with D perhaps matching TRBD2 (6 bases). Germline lookup yields CDR1 SQVTM and CDR2 ANQGSEA. V lost 4 bases to trimming and J lost 10 bases, with 16 bases between them. The CDR3 is 13 amino acids. The DNA for the CDR3 is TGCAGCGTTGGAGCCTCCGGGACTCTGGAGCTGTTTTTT. Residues: CSVGASGTLELFF.

This clonotype was recorded once. This chain joins TRBV20-1 and TRBJ1-1; TRBD1 matches 8 bases. The CDR3 runs 13 residues. Per the germline V gene, CDR1 is DFQATT and CDR2 is SNEGSKA (reference sequence). V dropped 6 bases and J dropped 7; count of bases not matched to a gene: 10. CDR3 amino acids: CSATGAATNEAFF. For the CDR3, the DNA is TGCAGTGCGACAGGGGCCGCAACTAATGAAGCTTTCTTT.

The chain couples TRBV20-1 to TRBJ1-5; 8 nucleotides match TRBD1. This CDR3 contains 13 residues. The germline V gene encodes CDR1 DFQATT and CDR2 SNEGSKA (reference sequence). The ends lost 4 bases at V and 7 bases at J; junction bases unmatched: 6. The CDR3 spells CSAISGGLQPQHF. The CDR3 nucleotides are TGCAGTGCTATTTCAGGGGGCCTGCAGCCCCAGCATTTT.

This clonotype was seen more than once but under ten times. This sequence may be a read error, since a much larger clone differs from it by one base. V is TRBV2 and J is TRBJ1-2, with TRBD1 as a possible D gene (5 bases). The germline CDR1 and CDR2 sequences are SNHLY and FYNNEI. The CDR3 extends over 13 amino acids. For the CDR3, the DNA is TGTGCCGGCAGTGACAGCGGCCGAGAAGGCTACACCTTC. Translation gives CAGSDSGREGYTF.

This clonotype occurred a few times. The rearrangement links TRBV18 to TRBJ1-1; D is unresolved. CDR1 and CDR2 (germline): KGHSH, LQKENI. This CDR3 has 15 amino acids. V lost 0 bases to trimming and J lost 6 bases, with 14 bases between them. The CDR3 sequence is CASSPPGRLRAEAFF. The CDR3 DNA reads as TGTGCCAGCTCACCACCTGGCAGATTGCGCGCTGAAGCTTTCTTT.

This clonotype was detected only a few times. The chain combines TRBV24-1 with TRBJ2-3; the D gene is possibly TRBD2 (5 bases). CDR3 length equals 15 residues. V lost 4 bases and J lost 4, with 14 bases in between. Germline CDR1 reads KGHDR; CDR2 reads SFDVKD. For the CDR3, the DNA is TGTGCCACCAGTGACTTGACCGGAGGCGCAGATACGCAGTATTTT. Translated, it gives CATSDLTGGADTQYF.

This clonotype was found many times. V gene TRBV19 combines with J gene TRBJ2-7; 9 nucleotides line up with TRBD1. This CDR3 is 12 amino acids long. V shed 7 bases and J 4 bases; nucleotides not matched to a gene: 2. The V gene's germline CDR1 is LNHDA and CDR2 SQIVND (reference sequence). CDR3 residues: CASMDRGYEQYF. The CDR3 coding sequence is TGTGCCAGTATGGACAGGGGTTACGAGCAGTACTTC.

This clonotype was seen just once. This clone may be a read error of a much larger clone one base away. V is TRBV5-1 and J is TRBJ2-6; no clear D. This CDR3 comprises 16 residues. The V gene's germline CDR1 is SGHRS and CDR2 YFSETQ. Trimming cost V 4 bases and J 4 bases, with 15 bases left between them. DNA of the CDR3: TGCGCCAGCAGCCCCTTGGCAGAGGCGGGGGCCAACGTCCTGACTTTC. Protein sequence: CASSPLAEAGANVLTF.